This TCR beta chain originates from a study of cytomegalovirus exposure and HLA in healthy donors. Whole-study findings and limits: Among immune exposure information, only CMV serostatus was available. In vitro work confirmed that three CMV-associated chains recognize CMV antigens. The authors considered a cluster of highly shared sequence variants likely to be a sequencing artifact.

Trimming at V came to 6 bases and at J to 1 base, leaving 8 bases not matched to a gene. The CDR3 covers 15 residues. The germline V gene has CDR1 MDHEN and CDR2 SYDVKM. PCR primers comprised 60 Vbeta and 13 Jbeta primers. Assay used: immunoSEQ multiplex PCR; TCRdb lists only in-frame clones, some missing. The sample has roughly 110,000 clones; approximately 80% are singletons. With respect to this clone: Its target is unknown.

The chain joins TRBV28 to TRBJ1-1; 7 bases map to TRBD1. What was sequenced was PBMCs. The receptor's source is a woman aged 25 to 45 in good health and CMV-seropositive. CDR3 nucleotide sequence: TGTGCCAGCAGCCATACGACAGGGAGGAACACTGAAGCTTTCTTT. As protein: CASSHTTGRNTEAFF.